The 21 T cell receptor beta chains reported below all come from one sample, sequenced in a study of shared clonotypes between healthy human individuals. The repertoire was sequenced with immunoSEQ multiplex PCR; TCRdb's copy has only in-frame clones and lacks some. Among roughly 2 million clones listed, 95% were seen once. The sequenced sample consisted of naive CD4+ T cells sorted from blood. Subset given: CD45RA+ positively selected. The receptor set was obtained from a man in his late teens or twenties in good health.

V and J are TRBV14 and TRBJ1-5; 7 nucleotides agree with TRBD1. CDR1 and CDR2 (germline): SGHDN, FVKESK. V shed 3 bases and J 3 bases; nucleotides not matched to a gene: 2. The CDR3 contains 14 residues. CDR3 protein: CASSHTGANQPQHF. In nucleotides, the CDR3 is TGTGCCAGCAGCCATACAGGGGCCAATCAGCCCCAGCATTTT.

The chain recombines TRBV4-3 with TRBJ2-7, with TRBD1 identical over 7 bases. The CDR3 runs to 15 residues. Trimming took 4 bases from V and 2 from J; bases not matched to a gene: 8. Germline V gene lookup returns CDR1 LGHNA and CDR2 YSLEER. CDR3 coding DNA: TGCGCCAGCAGCCCGAGGGGGCTTTCAACCTACGAGCAGTACTTC. Protein product: CASSPRGLSTYEQYF.

The CDR3 DNA follows: TGTGCCAGTAGTTTTGAGGGCAATTCACCCCTCCACTTT. Translation gives CASSFEGNSPLHF. This chain uses TRBV19 with TRBJ1-6, with D uncertain. Germline V lookup: CDR1 LNHDA, CDR2 SQIVND (reference sequence). V was trimmed by 5 bases and J by 7 bases, leaving 9 bases between them. CDR3 length: 13 residues.

This clone was observed a few times. The DNA of the CDR3 is TGTGCCAGCAGCTTAGTTGGGCTGGAGACCCAGTACTTC. It translates to CASSLVGLETQYF. V usage is TRBV7-6 and J usage is TRBJ2-5, with unresolved D. Germline V CDR1 and CDR2: SGHVS, FNYEAQ. Trimming cost V 1 base and J 5 bases, with 8 bases left between them. The CDR3 totals 13 residues.

Worth noting for this clone: Additional DNA sequences in this sample encode the identical CDR3. This chain links TRBV5-1 with TRBJ2-2; tentatively, D is TRBD1 (6 bases). The CDR3 has 14 residues. CDR1 and CDR2 from the germline V gene are SGHRS and YFSETQ. With 4 bases removed from V and 3 bases from J, the gap between germline ends came to 10 bases. The DNA for the CDR3 is TGCGCCAGCAGCGGGGACACCTACACCGGGGAGCTGTTTTTT. Its translation is CASSGDTYTGELFF.

This chain links TRBV6-6 with TRBJ2-2; TRBD1 might be the D (5 bases). This CDR3 region has 14 residues. Germline V gives CDR1 MNHNY, CDR2 SVGAGI (reference sequence). V was shortened by 0 bases and J by 6 bases, with 8 bases between the two germline ends. CDR3 in amino acids: CASSYSTGPGELFF. For the CDR3, the DNA is TGTGCCAGCAGTTACTCTACAGGACCCGGGGAGCTGTTTTTT.

This clone was counted a single time. The chain is built from TRBV4-3 and TRBJ2-2, with a tentative D call TRBD1 (5 bases). The CDR3 extends over 14 amino acids. Germline values: CDR1 LGHNA, CDR2 YSLEER. Trimming removed 3 bases at V and 4 bases at J, with 9 bases between. CDR3 amino acids: CASSQIGVTGELFF. DNA of the CDR3: TGCGCCAGCAGCCAGATAGGGGTCACCGGGGAGCTGTTTTTT.

The chain couples TRBV6-1 to TRBJ2-2; D possibly uses TRBD1 or TRBD2 (5 bases each). Trimming cost V 7 bases and J 5 bases, with 11 bases left between them. The CDR3 is 13 residues long. Germline-derived CDR1 and CDR2 are MNHNS and SASEGT. CDR3 DNA: TGTGCCAGCATGGTTGGGGGAACCGGGGAGCTGTTTTTT. Its protein is CASMVGGTGELFF.

The chain combines TRBV19 with TRBJ1-4; TRBD1 matches 8 bases. V shed 10 bases and J 4 bases; nucleotides not matched to a gene: 5. Germline CDR1 and CDR2: LNHDA and SQIVND (reference sequence). The length of the CDR3 is 13 residues. The CDR3 bases are TGTGCCACCAAGGACAGGGATAATGAAAAACTGTTTTTT. Translation: CATKDRDNEKLFF.

The rearrangement uses TRBV10-3 and TRBJ1-1; D call uncertain. Germline CDR1 is ENHRY and CDR2 is SYGVKD. V lost 4 bases and J lost 5, with 11 bases in between. The CDR3 runs 13 residues. DNA for the CDR3: TGTGCCATCAGTGGGCACCCTGGGACTGAAGCTTTCTTT. Translating it yields CAISGHPGTEAFF.

CDR3 coding DNA: TGTGCCAGCAGCAAAGCCCGAGTTTTGTACACTGAAGCTTTCTTT. Translation gives CASSKARVLYTEAFF. V and J are TRBV21-1 and TRBJ1-1. TRBV21-1 is a pseudogene locus. This CDR3 comprises 15 residues.

The rearrangement joins TRBV4-3 to TRBJ2-3; either TRBD1 or TRBD2 may fit D (6 bases each). The V gene lost 3 bases and the J gene lost 0 bases, with 13 bases spanning the gap. The germline gives CDR1 LGHNA, CDR2 YSLEER. This CDR3 region has 16 residues. The CDR3 DNA reads TGCGCCAGCAGCCACCGCGGGACAACTAGCACAGATACGCAGTATTTT. It translates to CASSHRGTTSTDTQYF.

This rearrangement joins TRBV5-4 to TRBJ2-4; perhaps TRBD1 as D (6 bases). This CDR3 has 16 amino acids. Germline V gene sequence: CDR1 SGHNT, CDR2 YYREEE (reference sequence). V was trimmed by 3 bases and J by 0 bases, leaving 13 bases between them. CDR3 loop: CASSSGDILAKNIQYF. For the CDR3, the DNA is TGTGCCAGCAGCTCCGGGGACATCTTAGCCAAAAACATTCAGTACTTC.

V usage is TRBV6-1 and J usage is TRBJ2-7; 11 nucleotides agree with TRBD2. The CDR3 is made up of 16 amino acids. V was clipped by 6 bases and J by 4 bases; unmatched bases: 11. Germline CDR1 and CDR2: MNHNS and SASEGT. CDR3 protein: CASRELAGDIPYEQYF. The CDR3 DNA reads TGTGCCAGCAGGGAACTAGCGGGAGATATCCCGTACGAGCAGTACTTC.

The V gene is TRBV5-6, the J gene TRBJ2-2; D unresolved. Germline CDR1 reads SGHDT; CDR2 reads YYEEEE. The CDR3 sequence is 15 residues long. The V end was cut by 4 bases, the J end by 4 bases, with 14 bases between. This chain's CDR3 is CASSNGYMTTGELFF. In DNA, the CDR3 is TGTGCCAGCAGCAACGGTTACATGACCACCGGGGAGCTGTTTTTT.

Remarks on this clone: This specimen includes other DNA sequences encoding the same CDR3. The rearrangement joins TRBV5-1 to TRBJ2-3; tentatively, D is TRBD2 (6 bases). The CDR3 totals 17 residues. Germline V gene lookup returns CDR1 SGHRS and CDR2 YFSETQ. Trimming removed 0 bases at V and 0 bases at J, with 14 bases between. The CDR3, as DNA: TGCGCCAGCAGCTTGGCCGGGGCGGGGTCCAGCACAGATACGCAGTATTTT. Residues: CASSLAGAGSSTDTQYF.

The V call is TRBV5-1, the J call TRBJ2-7; TRBD1 matches 7 bases. With V trimmed by 5 bases and J by 3 bases, 8 bases remained unmatched. This CDR3 contains 14 residues. Germline CDR1 SGHRS, CDR2 YFSETQ. The CDR3 protein is CASRPQGVDYEQYF. The CDR3 DNA reads as TGCGCCAGCAGACCCCAGGGGGTGGACTACGAGCAGTACTTC.

Points on this clone: Different DNA sequences within this sample yield the same CDR3. The rearrangement joins TRBV7-8 to TRBJ2-7; D unresolved. Germline loops: CDR1 SGHVS, CDR2 FQNEAQ. Trimming removed 5 bases from V and 2 bases from J, with 7 bases in between. The CDR3 is 12 amino acids. CDR3 region: CASSPKPYEQYF. Written as DNA, the CDR3 is TGTGCCAGCAGCCCCAAGCCCTACGAGCAGTACTTC.

This clone has just one count. This rearrangement joins TRBV25-1 to TRBJ1-1; 9 bases are a match to TRBD1. V gave up 2 bases and J gave up 4 bases; unmatched junction bases: 8. CDR3 length equals 16 residues. Per the germline V gene, CDR1 is MGHDK and CDR2 is SYGVNS. The CDR3 DNA reads TGTGCCAGCAGTGAAACTCCGGACAGGGGAGTCACTGAAGCTTTCTTT. Translated: CASSETPDRGVTEAFF.

The chain combines TRBV2 with TRBJ1-1, with a tentative D call TRBD1 (5 bases). Per the germline V gene, CDR1 is SNHLY and CDR2 is FYNNEI. CDR3 size: 10 residues. V was trimmed by 8 bases and J by 10 bases, leaving 11 bases between them. This chain's CDR3 is CASLGARAFF. The CDR3 DNA follows: TGTGCCAGCTTAGGGGCGCGAGCTTTCTTT.

The V and J genes are TRBV6-5 and TRBJ1-1; 7 nucleotides align to TRBD1. Germline CDR1 MNHEY, CDR2 SVGAGI. This CDR3 spans 14 amino acids. V trimming: 7 bases; J trimming: 3 bases; junction bases outside the gene matches: 8. This CDR3 reads CASTETGYHTEAFF. CDR3 nucleotides: TGTGCCAGCACCGAGACAGGGTACCACACTGAAGCTTTCTTT.